The 5 T cell receptor beta chains given below trace back to one sample, sequenced in a study of blood T cell repertoires in COVID-19. Libraries were prepared by immunoSEQ multiplex PCR; TCRdb keeps only in-frame clonotypes and omits some of them. This sample has roughly 140,000 clones, with 65% to 90% found just once. The specimen was peripheral blood. These receptors were collected from a woman aged 45-65 years with acute or convalescent COVID-19.

The CDR3 reads CASSLRGATEAFF. The DNA of the CDR3 is TGTGCCAGCAGCTTACGGGGTGCCACTGAAGCTTTCTTT. The V and J genes are TRBV7-2 and TRBJ1-1; D unclear. The CDR3 has 13 residues. Germline V CDR1 and CDR2: SGHTA, FQGNSA. V lost 2 bases, J lost 4 bases, and 8 bases lay in between.

The chain recombines TRBV7-2 with TRBJ2-7; possible D gene TRBD2, 6 bases. The CDR3 covers 16 residues. V lost 3 bases to trimming and J lost 0 bases, with 15 bases between them. Germline CDR1 and CDR2: SGHTA and FQGNSA. CDR3 region: CASSLGPAGLSYEQYF. For the CDR3, the DNA is TGTGCCAGCAGCTTGGGGCCAGCGGGCCTCTCCTACGAGCAGTACTTC.

The rearrangement joins TRBV6-5 to TRBJ1-1, with a weak D call TRBD1 (6 bases). Trimming removed 8 bases from V and 0 bases from J, with 13 bases in between. The CDR3 has 14 amino acids. Germline V lookup: CDR1 MNHEY, CDR2 SVGAGI. CDR3 sequence: CASYRTEMNTEAFF. The CDR3 DNA is TGTGCCAGCTACCGGACAGAGATGAACACTGAAGCTTTCTTT.

Of note for this clone: This specimen includes other DNA sequences encoding the same CDR3. The chain is built from TRBV28 and TRBJ1-4; the match to TRBD1 covers 7 bases. CDR3 length: 12 residues. Germline V lookup: CDR1 MDHEN, CDR2 SYDVKM. The V and J ends lost 11 bases and 5 bases, in that order; junction bases with no gene match: 5. The CDR3 loop is CASGGPNEKLFF. CDR3 nucleotide sequence: TGTGCCTCAGGGGGTCCCAATGAAAAACTGTTTTTT. Full variable domain (missing parts from reference TRBV28 and TRBJ1-4): DVKVTQSSRYLVKRTGEKVFLECVQDMDHENMFWYRQDPGLGLRLIYFSYDVKMKEKGDIPEGYSVSREKKERFSLILESASTNQTSMYLCASGGPNEKLFFGSGTQLSVL.

The CDR3 sequence is CASSMGQGLSYGYTF. The CDR3 nucleotides read TGTGCCAGTAGTATGGGACAGGGACTATCCTATGGCTACACCTTC. This chain joins TRBV19 and TRBJ1-2; 9 bases are a match to TRBD1. The V gene end was trimmed by 3 bases and the J gene end by 4 bases; junction bases not matched to a gene: 6. The CDR3 runs 15 residues. The germline gives CDR1 LNHDA, CDR2 SQIVND (reference sequence).